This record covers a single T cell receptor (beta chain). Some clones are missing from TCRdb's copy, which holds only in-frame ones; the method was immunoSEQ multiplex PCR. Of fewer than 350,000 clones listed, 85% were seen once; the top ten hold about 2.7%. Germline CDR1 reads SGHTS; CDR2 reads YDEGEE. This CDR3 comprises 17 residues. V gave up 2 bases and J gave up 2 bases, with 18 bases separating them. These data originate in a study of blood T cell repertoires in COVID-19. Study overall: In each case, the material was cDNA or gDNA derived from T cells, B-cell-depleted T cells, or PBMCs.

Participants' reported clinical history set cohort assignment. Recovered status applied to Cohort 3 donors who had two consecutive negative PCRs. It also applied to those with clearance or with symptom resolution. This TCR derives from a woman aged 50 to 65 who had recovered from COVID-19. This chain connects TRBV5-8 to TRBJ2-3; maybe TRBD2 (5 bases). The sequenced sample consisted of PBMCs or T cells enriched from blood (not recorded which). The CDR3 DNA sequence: TGTGCCAGCAGCTTTCGATCAGGCGGGTGGAACACAGATACGCAGTATTTT. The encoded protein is CASSFRSGGWNTDTQYF. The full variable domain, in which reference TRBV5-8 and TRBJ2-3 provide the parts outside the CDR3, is EAGVTQSPTHLIKTRGQQATLRCSPISGHTSVYWYQQALGLGLQFLLWYDEGEERNRGNFPPRFSGRQFPNYSSELNVNALELEDSALYLCASSFRSGGWNTDTQYFGPGTRLTVL.